These 27 T cell receptor beta chains originate from one sample sequenced in a study of shared clonotypes between healthy human individuals. Method: immunoSEQ multiplex PCR; TCRdb's copy keeps in-frame clones and lacks some. In the table there are 2 million to 2.5 million clones, 93% of which are singletons. Sequencing was carried out using naive CD4+ T cells from PBMCs. Noted subset: CD45RA+ positively selected. These TCRs come from a man aged 18 to 30 in good health. Some clones in this sample may be carry-over from other donors' samples.

The V gene is TRBV5-1, the J gene TRBJ2-1; 10 bases are a match to TRBD2. CDR1 is SGHRS, CDR2 YFSETQ, per germline. J lost 7 bases, V lost 0 bases, and 7 bases had no gene match. There are 16 residues in the CDR3. CDR3 DNA: TGCGCCAGCAGCTTGGATGCTAGCGGGAGTAGGAATGAGCAGTTCTTC. Protein sequence: CASSLDASGSRNEQFF.

Concerning this clone: Other nucleotide sequences from this sample produce the same CDR3. The V and J genes are TRBV2 and TRBJ2-3; tentative D call: TRBD1 (6 bases). Germline assignment: CDR1 SNHLY and CDR2 FYNNEI. CDR3 size: 14 residues. Trimming pared 3 bases from V and 1 base from J, leaving 8 bases between. The CDR3 nucleotides are TGTGCCAGCAGTGAGCAGGGGCGCACAGATACGCAGTATTTT. This translates into CASSEQGRTDTQYF.

The chain carries TRBV28 and TRBJ1-6, with D perhaps TRBD1 (6 bases). The CDR3 runs 14 residues. The V end was cut by 3 bases, the J end by 14 bases, with 17 bases between. Germline V gene sequence: CDR1 MDHEN, CDR2 SYDVKM. CDR3 sequence: CASSFGGARIALHF. In nucleotides, the CDR3 is TGTGCCAGCAGTTTCGGGGGGGCCCGAATTGCCCTCCACTTT.

In regard to this clone: The sample carries other DNA sequences with the same CDR3. The V call is TRBV29-1, the J call TRBJ2-3; TRBD2 agrees at 7 bases. Germline V gene data show CDR1 as SQVTM and CDR2 as ANQGSEA. Germline trimming cut 5 bases from V and 4 bases from J; bases unmatched to any gene: 3. The CDR3 is 12 residues long. The CDR3 here is CSVLLAADTQYF. The CDR3 region has the DNA TGCAGCGTTCTGCTAGCGGCAGATACGCAGTATTTT.

About this clone itself: This sample includes further DNA sequences coding for the same CDR3. The J gene is TRBJ2-1, the V gene TRBV7-9; D remains ambiguous. The CDR3 is made up of 11 amino acids. CDR1 and CDR2 from the germline V gene are SEHNR and FQNEAQ (reference sequence). V lost 5 bases, J lost 8 bases, and 7 bases lay in between. The CDR3 loop is CASSLRYEQFF. For the CDR3, the DNA is TGTGCCAGCAGCCTACGATATGAGCAGTTCTTC.

The chain is built from TRBV4-2 and TRBJ1-1; D not certain. The CDR3 totals 18 residues. Trimming removed 2 bases at V and 1 base at J, with 20 bases between. Germline assignment: CDR1 LGHNA and CDR2 YNFKEQ. Here the CDR3 reads CASSQWPQNRFGNTEAFF. In nucleotides, the CDR3 is TGTGCCAGCAGCCAATGGCCGCAGAATCGGTTCGGGAACACTGAAGCTTTCTTT.

This clone was found once. V usage is TRBV29-1 and J usage is TRBJ2-5; D unclear. Germline-derived CDR1 and CDR2 are SQVTM and ANQGSEA. The CDR3 is made up of 11 amino acids. V lost 8 bases, J lost 2 bases, and 9 bases lay in between. The CDR3 region has the DNA TGCAGCCCCTACTTACAAGAGACCCAGTACTTC. Translating it yields CSPYLQETQYF.

This chain links TRBV18 with TRBJ1-2; 11 bases match TRBD1. This CDR3 is 15 amino acids long. The germline CDR1 and CDR2 sequences are KGHSH and LQKENI. Unmatched junction bases numbered 2, after V lost 0 bases and J lost 5 bases. This CDR3 reads CASSPPRDRGYGYTF. Written as DNA, the CDR3 is TGTGCCAGCTCACCACCTCGGGACAGGGGGTATGGCTACACCTTC.

The rearrangement uses TRBV23-1 and TRBJ2-3; TRBD2 agrees at 8 bases. TRBV23-1 is recorded as an ORF, its role being uncertain. The V segment lost 0 bases and the J segment 5 bases; nucleotides outside the gene matches: 13. The CDR3 has 18 amino acids. The CDR3 bases are TGCGCCAGCAGTCAATCGAAAGCGGGAGAAGACGGAAAAGATACGCAGTATTTT. Residues: CASSQSKAGEDGKDTQYF.

This chain uses TRBV4-1 with TRBJ2-7, with a tentative D call TRBD2 (6 bases). The CDR3 is 14 amino acids. CDR1 is MGHRA and CDR2 is YSYEKL in the germline V gene. Trimming left V 0 bases short and J 7 bases short, with 13 bases between. The CDR3 DNA follows: TGCGCCAGCAGCCAAGAGTCTCTTGCGGGAGAGCAGTACTTC. As protein: CASSQESLAGEQYF.

V is TRBV9 and J is TRBJ1-5; 9 nucleotides align to TRBD1. J was trimmed by 1 base and V by 5 bases; bases with no gene match: 10. This CDR3 has 17 residues. Germline CDR1 and CDR2: SGDLS and YYNGEE. The CDR3 spells CASRNNRGHLSNQPQHF. CDR3 nucleotide sequence: TGTGCCAGCAGGAATAACAGGGGGCATTTAAGCAATCAGCCCCAGCATTTT.

The chain has TRBV7-2 and TRBJ2-5, with 11 bases aligning to TRBD2. The length of the CDR3 is 16 residues. CDR1 is SGHTA and CDR2 is FQGNSA in the germline V gene. The J segment lost 1 base and the V segment lost 1 base, leaving 2 bases of the junction unmatched. The DNA for the CDR3 is TGTGCCAGCAGCTTAGTGCTAGCGGGAGGCCAAGAGACCCAGTACTTC. This codes for CASSLVLAGGQETQYF.

The rearrangement joins TRBV9 to TRBJ2-3, with TRBD1 matching over 7 bases. The CDR3 totals 17 residues. Germline-derived CDR1 and CDR2 are SGDLS and YYNGEE. V was pared by 4 bases and J by 0 bases, with 11 bases of the junction left unmatched. The CDR3 loop reads CASSPRQGYPSTDTQYF. The CDR3 nucleotides read TGTGCCAGCAGCCCAAGACAGGGATACCCTAGCACAGATACGCAGTATTTT.

V is TRBV28 and J is TRBJ2-1, with TRBD2 identical over 16 bases. Trimming removed 3 bases from V and 0 bases from J; junction bases left unmatched: 5. Germline CDR1 reads MDHEN; CDR2 reads SYDVKM. There are 19 residues in the CDR3. CDR3 in DNA: TGTGCCAGCAGTTTTTCGGGACTAGCGGGAGGGTCCTCCTACAATGAGCAGTTCTTC. Protein sequence: CASSFSGLAGGSSYNEQFF.

The J gene is TRBJ1-1, the V gene TRBV19; TRBD1 matches 7 bases. The V and J ends lost 6 bases and 8 bases, in that order; junction bases with no gene match: 6. CDR1 and CDR2 (germline): LNHDA, SQIVND (reference sequence). The CDR3 loop spans 12 amino acids. This chain's CDR3 is CASSKLQGEAFF. The CDR3 DNA follows: TGTGCCAGTAGCAAGCTACAGGGGGAAGCTTTCTTT.

The chain joins TRBV11-2 to TRBJ2-5, with 7 positions matching TRBD2. The CDR3 covers 17 residues. Germline-derived CDR1 and CDR2 are SGHAT and FQNNGV. Trimming at V came to 5 bases and at J to 5 bases, leaving 17 bases not matched to a gene. The chain's CDR3 is CASSPGRTGINRETQYF. For the CDR3, the DNA is TGTGCCAGCAGCCCCGGGAGGACGGGTATCAATCGCGAGACCCAGTACTTC.

The chain joins TRBV7-3 to TRBJ2-2, with D unclear. Germline-derived CDR1 and CDR2 are SGHTA and FQGTGA. V was shortened by 0 bases and J by 0 bases, with 8 bases between the two germline ends. The CDR3 spans 16 residues. The CDR3 loop reads CASSLTGNPNTGELFF. The DNA for the CDR3 is TGTGCCAGCAGCTTAACCGGCAACCCGAACACCGGGGAGCTGTTTTTT.

The V call is TRBV2, the J call TRBJ2-3; a weak D match, TRBD2 (5 bases). Germline CDR1 and CDR2: SNHLY and FYNNEI. The CDR3 length is 13 residues. V was cut by 8 bases and J by 4 bases, with 13 bases left in between. CDR3 residues: CASAGLGADTQYF. Written as DNA, the CDR3 is TGTGCCAGCGCGGGTCTCGGGGCAGATACGCAGTATTTT.

The CDR3 reads CASSQRIPRRTNYGYTF. For the CDR3, the DNA is TGTGCCAGCAGCCAACGGATCCCCCGACGGACGAACTATGGCTACACCTTC. V and J are TRBV14 and TRBJ1-2, with D hard to call. The CDR3 covers 17 residues. Trimming cost V 2 bases and J 2 bases, with 18 bases left between them. Germline values: CDR1 SGHDN, CDR2 FVKESK. Drawing the rest from reference TRBV14 and TRBJ1-2, the complete variable domain is EAGVTQFPSHSVIEKGQTVTLRCDPISGHDNLYWYRRVMGKEIKFLLHFVKESKQDESGMPNNRFLAERTGGTYSTLKVQPAELEDSGVYFCASSQRIPRRTNYGYTFGSGTRLTVV.

V usage is TRBV9 and J usage is TRBJ2-3; D is ambiguous. Deletions cut 2 bases from V and 4 bases from J, with 11 bases between. The CDR3 has 14 residues. Germline V CDR1 and CDR2: SGDLS, YYNGEE. CDR3 residues: CASSVQYLSDTQYF. CDR3 DNA: TGTGCCAGCAGCGTTCAGTACCTTTCAGATACGCAGTATTTT.

The rearrangement links TRBV6-5 to TRBJ1-4; D is unresolved. V was clipped by 6 bases and J by 7 bases, with 15 bases between them. CDR1 MNHEY and CDR2 SVGAGI come from the germline V gene. This CDR3 spans 14 amino acids. The CDR3: CASSDLRTLEKLFF. Here the CDR3 DNA reads TGTGCCAGCAGCGACTTAAGGACTCTTGAAAAACTGTTTTTT.

Regarding this clone: This CDR3 is also generated by other DNA sequences in the sample. The chain combines TRBV5-1 with TRBJ1-5; 11 bases are shared with TRBD1. The J segment lost 6 bases and the V segment lost 0 bases, leaving 2 bases of the junction unmatched. From germline, CDR1 is SGHRS and CDR2 YFSETQ. This CDR3 has 15 amino acids. CDR3 region: CASSLGGTGGQPQHF. As DNA, the CDR3 is TGCGCCAGCAGCTTGGGTGGGACAGGGGGTCAGCCCCAGCATTTT.

The V and J genes are TRBV28 and TRBJ2-5; 7 bases match TRBD2. This CDR3 spans 16 amino acids. Germline assignment: CDR1 MDHEN and CDR2 SYDVKM. The junction had 6 bases not matched to a gene; V was cut back by 1 base and J by 1 base. This chain's CDR3 is CASSLLGGRVQETQYF. CDR3 DNA: TGTGCCAGCAGTTTATTGGGGGGGAGAGTCCAAGAGACCCAGTACTTC.

This chain connects TRBV5-1 to TRBJ2-5; 10 bases map to TRBD2. With V trimmed by 0 bases and J by 1 base, 3 bases remained unmatched. CDR3 size: 16 residues. Per the germline V gene, CDR1 is SGHRS and CDR2 is YFSETQ. In DNA, the CDR3 is TGCGCCAGCAGCTTGGTTAGCGGGAGGTCCCAAGAGACCCAGTACTTC. Residues: CASSLVSGRSQETQYF.

J is TRBJ1-1 and V is TRBV5-4; tentative D call: TRBD1 (6 bases). Germline V gene data show CDR1 as SGHNT and CDR2 as YYREEE (reference sequence). The CDR3 spans 16 residues. Trimming cost V 4 bases and J 5 bases, with 21 bases left between them. CDR3 loop: CASSRDTTGGGTEAFF. CDR3 bases: TGTGCCAGCAGCCGAGATACGACAGGAGGGGGGACTGAAGCTTTCTTT.

This chain connects TRBV15 to TRBJ1-3; TRBD1 agrees at 9 bases. Per germline, CDR1 LNHNV and CDR2 YYDKDF (reference sequence). The ends lost 10 bases at V and 3 bases at J; junction bases unmatched: 10. CDR3 size: 15 residues. The DNA of the CDR3 is TGTGCCAGCCACAAAGGGACAGGGAATGGAAACACCATATATTTT. It codes for CASHKGTGNGNTIYF.

The chain uses TRBV9 and TRBJ1-1, with D perhaps matching TRBD1 (6 bases). CDR1 and CDR2 from the germline V gene are SGDLS and YYNGEE. This CDR3 contains 14 residues. The germline V and J ends were trimmed by 0 bases and 5 bases, with 11 bases remaining between them. CDR3 sequence: CASSVDWGATEAFF. The CDR3 DNA reads as TGTGCCAGCAGCGTAGATTGGGGGGCTACTGAAGCTTTCTTT.